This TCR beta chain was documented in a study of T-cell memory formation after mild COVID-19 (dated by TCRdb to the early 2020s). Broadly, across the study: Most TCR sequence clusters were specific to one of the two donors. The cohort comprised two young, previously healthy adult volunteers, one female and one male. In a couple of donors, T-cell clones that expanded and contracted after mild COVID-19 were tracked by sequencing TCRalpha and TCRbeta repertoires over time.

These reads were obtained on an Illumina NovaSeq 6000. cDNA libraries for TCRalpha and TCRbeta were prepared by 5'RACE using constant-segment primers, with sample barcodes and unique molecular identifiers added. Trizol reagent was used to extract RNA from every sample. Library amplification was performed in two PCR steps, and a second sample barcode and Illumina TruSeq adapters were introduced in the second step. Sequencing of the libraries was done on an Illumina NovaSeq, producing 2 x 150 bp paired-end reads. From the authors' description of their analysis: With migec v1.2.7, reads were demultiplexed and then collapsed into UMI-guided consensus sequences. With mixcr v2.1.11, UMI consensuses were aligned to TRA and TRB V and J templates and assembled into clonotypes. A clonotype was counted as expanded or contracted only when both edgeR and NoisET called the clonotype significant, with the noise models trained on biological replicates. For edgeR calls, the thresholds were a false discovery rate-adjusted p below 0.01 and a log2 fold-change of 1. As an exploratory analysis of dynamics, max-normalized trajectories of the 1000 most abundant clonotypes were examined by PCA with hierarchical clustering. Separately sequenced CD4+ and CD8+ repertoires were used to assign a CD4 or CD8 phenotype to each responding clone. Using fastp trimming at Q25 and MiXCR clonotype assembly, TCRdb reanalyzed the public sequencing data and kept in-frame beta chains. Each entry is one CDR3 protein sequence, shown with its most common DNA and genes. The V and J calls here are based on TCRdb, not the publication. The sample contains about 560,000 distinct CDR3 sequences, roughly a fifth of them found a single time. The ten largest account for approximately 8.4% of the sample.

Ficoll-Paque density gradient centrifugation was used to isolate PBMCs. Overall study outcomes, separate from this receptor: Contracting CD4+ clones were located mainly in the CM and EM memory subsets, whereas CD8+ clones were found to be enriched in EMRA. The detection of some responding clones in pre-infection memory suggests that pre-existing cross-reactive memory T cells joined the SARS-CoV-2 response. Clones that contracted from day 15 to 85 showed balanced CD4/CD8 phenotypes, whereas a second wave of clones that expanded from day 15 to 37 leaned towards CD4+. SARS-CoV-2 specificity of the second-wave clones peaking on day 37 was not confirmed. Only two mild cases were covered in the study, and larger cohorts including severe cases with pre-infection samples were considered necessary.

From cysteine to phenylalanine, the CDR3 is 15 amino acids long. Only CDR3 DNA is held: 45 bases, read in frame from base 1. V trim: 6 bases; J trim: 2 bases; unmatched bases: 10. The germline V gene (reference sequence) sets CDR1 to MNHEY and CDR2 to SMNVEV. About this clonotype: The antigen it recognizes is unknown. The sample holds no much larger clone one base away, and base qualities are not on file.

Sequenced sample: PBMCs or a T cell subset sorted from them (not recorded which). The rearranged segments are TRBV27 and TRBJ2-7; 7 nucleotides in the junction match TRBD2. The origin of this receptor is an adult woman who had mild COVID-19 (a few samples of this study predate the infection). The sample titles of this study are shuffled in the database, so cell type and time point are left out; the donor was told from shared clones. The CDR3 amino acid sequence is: CASRPETSAAYEQYF. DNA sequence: TGTGCCAGCAGACCCGAAACTAGCGCGGCCTACGAGCAGTACTTC.